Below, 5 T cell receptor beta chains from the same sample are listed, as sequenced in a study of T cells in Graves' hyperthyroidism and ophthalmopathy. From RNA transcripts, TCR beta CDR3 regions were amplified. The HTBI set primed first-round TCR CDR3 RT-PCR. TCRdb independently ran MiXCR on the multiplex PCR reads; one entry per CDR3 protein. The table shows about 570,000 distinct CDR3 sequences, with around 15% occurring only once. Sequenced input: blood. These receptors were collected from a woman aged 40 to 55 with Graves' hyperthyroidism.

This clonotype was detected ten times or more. This CDR3 reads CASSYSPRGRNTEAFF. CDR3 nucleotides: TGTGCCAGCAGTTACTCGCCCAGGGGAAGGAACACTGAAGCTTTCTTT. The rearrangement links TRBV6-6 to TRBJ1-1; weak D call: TRBD1 (6 bases). Trimming removed 0 bases from V and 1 base from J, with 12 bases in between. Germline CDR1 and CDR2: MNHNY and SVGAGI (reference sequence). This CDR3 has 16 amino acids.

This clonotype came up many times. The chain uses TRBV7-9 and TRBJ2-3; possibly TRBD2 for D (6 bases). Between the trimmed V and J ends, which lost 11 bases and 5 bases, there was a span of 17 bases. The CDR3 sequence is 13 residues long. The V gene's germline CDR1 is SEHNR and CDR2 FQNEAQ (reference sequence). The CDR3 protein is CAGGRDLGDTQYF. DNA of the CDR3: TGTGCCGGCGGGCGGGACTTGGGAGATACGCAGTATTTT. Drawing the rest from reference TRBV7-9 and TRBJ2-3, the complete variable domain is DTGVSQNPRHKITKRGQNVTFRCDPISEHNRLYWYRQTLGQGPEFLTYFQNEAQLEKSRLLSDRFSAERPKGSFSTLEIQRTEQGDSAMYLCAGGRDLGDTQYFGPGTRLTVL.

CDR3 residues: CASSIDRTAGELFF. DNA for the CDR3: TGTGCCAGTAGTATAGACCGGACAGCCGGGGAGCTGTTTTTT. The rearrangement links TRBV19 to TRBJ2-2; the D gene is possibly TRBD1 (6 bases). CDR1 is LNHDA, CDR2 SQIVND, per germline (reference sequence). The CDR3 is 14 amino acids. V lost 0 bases and J 6 bases, leaving 8 bases between the germline ends.

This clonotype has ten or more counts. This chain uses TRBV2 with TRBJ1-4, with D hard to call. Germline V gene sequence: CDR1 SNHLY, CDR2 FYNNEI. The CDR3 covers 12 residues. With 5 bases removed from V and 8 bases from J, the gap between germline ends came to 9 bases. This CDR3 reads CASSKAAEKLFF. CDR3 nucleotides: TGTGCCAGCAGTAAGGCGGCGGAAAAACTGTTTTTT.

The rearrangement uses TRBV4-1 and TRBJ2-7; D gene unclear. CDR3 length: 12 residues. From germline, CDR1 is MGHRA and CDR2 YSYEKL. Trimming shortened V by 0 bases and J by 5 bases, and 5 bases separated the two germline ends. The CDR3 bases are TGCGCCAGCAGCCAAGATACGGACGAGCAGTACTTC. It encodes CASSQDTDEQYF.